The next 17 T cell receptor beta chains were all read from a single sample in a study of blood T cell repertoires in COVID-19. Sequencing was performed with immunoSEQ multiplex PCR; in TCRdb, only in-frame clones are kept and a portion is missing. The sample lists tens of thousands of clones; 84% were seen once. Sequenced material: peripheral blood. The receptors were sampled from a man aged 65-85 years with acute or convalescent COVID-19.

V usage is TRBV7-9 and J usage is TRBJ2-1; 7 nucleotides line up with TRBD2. Germline trimming cut 5 bases from V and 9 bases from J; bases unmatched to any gene: 4. Germline V gene lookup returns CDR1 SEHNR and CDR2 FQNEAQ (reference sequence). CDR3 size: 12 residues. CDR3 bases: TGTGCCAGCAGCGGGGGGGTAGGTGAGCAGTTCTTC. It codes for CASSGGVGEQFF.

This chain links TRBV5-6 with TRBJ1-4; possible D gene TRBD1, 5 bases. V was clipped by 6 bases and J by 2 bases, with 11 bases between them. CDR1 and CDR2 from the germline V gene are SGHDT and YYEEEE. This CDR3 has 14 amino acids. CDR3 sequence reads: CASTIRVTNEKLFF. Written as DNA, the CDR3 is TGTGCCAGCACGATCAGGGTGACTAATGAAAAACTGTTTTTT.

J is TRBJ2-5 and V is TRBV5-4; unclear D gene. Trimming took 1 base from V and 4 from J, leaving 11 bases between them. Germline V gene lookup returns CDR1 SGHNT and CDR2 YYREEE (reference sequence). The CDR3 contains 14 residues. In DNA, the CDR3 is TGTGCCAGCAGCTTGAGAAGCGTGGGAGAGACCCAGTACTTC. Its protein is CASSLRSVGETQYF.

This clone came up once. The CDR3 loop is CASSLVAGGNSEAFF. CDR3 coding DNA: TGTGCCAGCAGCTTGGTGGCAGGGGGCAACTCTGAAGCTTTCTTT. This chain uses TRBV5-8 with TRBJ1-1, with 8 bases that match TRBD1. The CDR3 totals 15 residues. With V trimmed by 0 bases and J by 6 bases, 7 bases remained unmatched. Germline V gene sequence: CDR1 SGHTS, CDR2 YDEGEE.

The chain employs TRBV6-5 and TRBJ1-2, with 9 bases fitting TRBD1. The germline gives CDR1 MNHEY, CDR2 SVGAGI. The junction had 8 bases not matched to a gene; V was cut back by 10 bases and J by 8 bases. This CDR3 has 12 amino acids. The CDR3 DNA sequence: TGTGCCACCACCGGGACAGGGTTCGGCTACACCTTC. Translated, it gives CATTGTGFGYTF.

This chain joins TRBV19 and TRBJ2-1, with 13 bases aligning to TRBD2. Unmatched junction bases numbered 9, after V lost 0 bases and J lost 1 base. The V gene's germline CDR1 is LNHDA and CDR2 SQIVND (reference sequence). The CDR3 has 20 amino acids. The chain's CDR3 is CASSIEGLAGAQSSYNEQFF. The CDR3 nucleotides read TGTGCCAGTAGTATAGAAGGACTAGCGGGAGCACAATCTTCCTACAATGAGCAGTTCTTC.

The chain couples TRBV29-1 to TRBJ2-1; TRBD1 is a possible D gene (6 bases). The CDR3 extends over 15 amino acids. V was pared by 6 bases and J by 4 bases, with 19 bases between. From germline, CDR1 is SQVTM and CDR2 ANQGSEA. Written as DNA, the CDR3 is TGCAGCGTCTCCACCCCCAGGACAGCGTACAATGAGCAGTTCTTC. Translating gives CSVSTPRTAYNEQFF.

The chain recombines TRBV7-9 with TRBJ2-1, with 9 bases fitting TRBD1. With V trimmed by 3 bases and J by 7 bases, 4 bases remained unmatched. CDR3 size: 14 residues. Germline loops: CDR1 SEHNR, CDR2 FQNEAQ (reference sequence). The CDR3: CASSFWTGANEQFF. The CDR3 region has the DNA TGTGCCAGCAGCTTTTGGACAGGGGCGAATGAGCAGTTCTTC.

V is TRBV5-8 and J is TRBJ1-1; no reliable D call. There are 11 residues in the CDR3. CDR1 and CDR2 (germline): SGHTS, YDEGEE. V was trimmed by 6 bases and J by 5 bases, leaving 8 bases between them. Here the CDR3 reads CASTRRTEAFF. CDR3 coding DNA: TGTGCCAGCACCCGGAGGACTGAAGCTTTCTTT.

The V and J genes are TRBV5-6 and TRBJ2-7; D is ambiguous. Deletions cut 4 bases from V and 2 bases from J, with 13 bases between. Germline CDR1 SGHDT, CDR2 YYEEEE. The CDR3 covers 14 residues. The CDR3 sequence: CASSATLPTYEQYF. The CDR3 DNA sequence: TGTGCCAGCAGCGCGACACTCCCGACCTACGAGCAGTACTTC.

This clone was picked up a small number of times. V gene TRBV6-1 combines with J gene TRBJ2-7, with D possibly being TRBD1 (5 bases). Germline values: CDR1 MNHNS, CDR2 SASEGT. V was cut by 1 base and J by 6 bases, with 19 bases left in between. The CDR3 is made up of 16 amino acids. The CDR3 region is CASSEGAGISPREQYF. The CDR3 coding sequence is TGTGCCAGCAGTGAAGGGGCAGGGATTTCCCCCCGCGAGCAGTACTTC.

This chain connects TRBV2 to TRBJ1-2, with 7 bases lining up with TRBD1. The V gene's germline CDR1 is SNHLY and CDR2 FYNNEI. V shed 6 bases and J 7 bases; nucleotides not matched to a gene: 11. This CDR3 spans 14 amino acids. The DNA of the CDR3 is TGTGCCAGCAGAAGAGAACAGGGGAATGGTGGCTACACCTTC. This encodes CASRREQGNGGYTF. Complete variable domain (other parts from reference TRBV2 and TRBJ1-2): EPEVTQTPSHQVTQMGQEVILRCVPISNHLYFYWYRQILGQKVEFLVSFYNNEISEKSEIFDDQFSVERPDGSNFTLKIRSTKLEDSAMYFCASRREQGNGGYTFGSGTRLTVV.

The chain links TRBV3-1 (or the pseudogene TRBV3-2) to TRBJ2-7; 8 bases match TRBD1. This CDR3 has 16 residues. V was clipped by 4 bases and J by 7 bases; unmatched bases: 15. CDR1 is LGHDT and CDR2 is YNNKEL in the germline V gene (reference sequence). CDR3 amino acids: CASSLGVGRGRGEQYF. DNA for the CDR3: TGTGCCAGCAGCCTGGGGGTTGGCAGGGGGCGCGGGGAGCAGTACTTC.

Only one count was recorded for this clone. The chain couples TRBV5-1 to TRBJ2-3, with 13 bases fitting TRBD2. The length of the CDR3 is 18 residues. V dropped 4 bases and J dropped 2; count of bases not matched to a gene: 10. Germline V gene sequence: CDR1 SGHRS, CDR2 YFSETQ. The CDR3, as DNA: TGCGCCAGCAGCCCCTCGGGGACTAGCGGGATAACCACAGATACGCAGTATTTT. Residues: CASSPSGTSGITTDTQYF.

As to this clone: Other nucleotide sequences in the sample specify the same CDR3. V and J are TRBV27 and TRBJ2-1; 7 nucleotides align to TRBD2. After removal of 3 bases from V and 0 bases from J, the junction contained 2 bases not matched to a gene. This CDR3 contains 15 residues. Germline lookup yields CDR1 MNHEY and CDR2 SMNVEV (reference sequence). CDR3 amino acids: CASSFGGSSYNEQFF. The CDR3 DNA is TGTGCCAGCAGTTTTGGCGGGAGCTCCTACAATGAGCAGTTCTTC.

This rearrangement joins TRBV7-8 to TRBJ1-6, with a tentative D call TRBD1 (5 bases). Trimming left V 0 bases short and J 7 bases short, with 10 bases between. Germline-derived CDR1 and CDR2 are SGHVS and FQNEAQ. The length of the CDR3 is 15 residues. The CDR3: CASSLAQGVNSPLHF. The CDR3 region has the DNA TGTGCCAGCAGCTTAGCGCAGGGCGTGAATTCACCCCTCCACTTT.

The chain is built from TRBV10-3 and TRBJ2-7, with 8 nucleotides matching TRBD1. CDR1 and CDR2 (germline): ENHRY, SYGVKD. J lost 3 bases, V lost 7 bases, and 5 bases had no gene match. CDR3 length: 13 amino acids. CDR3: CAIKGTGGYEQYF. DNA of the CDR3: TGTGCCATCAAAGGGACAGGAGGCTACGAGCAGTACTTC.